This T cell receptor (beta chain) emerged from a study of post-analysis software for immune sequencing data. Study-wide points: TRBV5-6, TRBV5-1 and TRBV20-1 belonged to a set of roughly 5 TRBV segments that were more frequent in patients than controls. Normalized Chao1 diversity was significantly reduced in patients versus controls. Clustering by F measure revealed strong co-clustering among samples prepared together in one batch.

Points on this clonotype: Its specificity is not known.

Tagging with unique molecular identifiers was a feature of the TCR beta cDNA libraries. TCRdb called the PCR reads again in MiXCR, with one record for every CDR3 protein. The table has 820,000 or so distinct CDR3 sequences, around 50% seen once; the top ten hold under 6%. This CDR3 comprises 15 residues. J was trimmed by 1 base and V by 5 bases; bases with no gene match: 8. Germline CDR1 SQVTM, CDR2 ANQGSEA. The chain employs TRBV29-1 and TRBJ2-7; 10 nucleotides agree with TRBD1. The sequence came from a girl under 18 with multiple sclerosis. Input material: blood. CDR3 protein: CSVTSKDRGSYEQYF. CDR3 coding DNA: TGCAGCGTTACCAGCAAGGACAGGGGGTCCTACGAGCAGTACTTC.